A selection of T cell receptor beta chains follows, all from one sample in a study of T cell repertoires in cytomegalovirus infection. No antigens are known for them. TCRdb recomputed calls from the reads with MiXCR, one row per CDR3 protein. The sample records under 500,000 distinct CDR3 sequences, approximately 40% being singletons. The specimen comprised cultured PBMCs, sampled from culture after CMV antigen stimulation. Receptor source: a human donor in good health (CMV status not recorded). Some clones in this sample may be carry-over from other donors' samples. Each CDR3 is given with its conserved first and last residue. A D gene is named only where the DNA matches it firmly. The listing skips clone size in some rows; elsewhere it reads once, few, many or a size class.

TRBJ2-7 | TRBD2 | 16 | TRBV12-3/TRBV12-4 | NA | CASSLWTSGSQYEQYF | TGTGCCAGCAGTCTGTGGACTAGCGGGAGCCAGTACGAGCAGTACTTC
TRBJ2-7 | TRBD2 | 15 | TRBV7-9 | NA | CASSSIRLAIYEQYF | TGTGCCAGCAGCTCGATCCGACTAGCGATATACGAGCAGTACTTC
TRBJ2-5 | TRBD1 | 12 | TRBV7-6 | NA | CAIRDRQETQYF | TGTGCCATCCGGGACAGGCAAGAGACCCAGTACTTC
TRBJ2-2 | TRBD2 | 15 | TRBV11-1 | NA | CASSRGGFNTGELFF | TGTGCCAGCAGCCGGGGGGGGTTTAACACCGGGGAGCTGTTTTTT
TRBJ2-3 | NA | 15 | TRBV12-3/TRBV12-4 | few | CASSFRADGADTQYF | TGTGCCAGCAGTTTCCGGGCGGATGGGGCAGATACGCAGTATTTT
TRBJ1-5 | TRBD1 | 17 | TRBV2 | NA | CASSALDRVLSNQPQHF | TGTGCCAGCAGTGCGCTAGACAGGGTACTATCCAATCAGCCCCAGCATTTT
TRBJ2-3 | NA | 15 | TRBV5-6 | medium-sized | CASSLFKAFRDTQYF | TGTGCCAGCAGCTTGTTCAAGGCATTCAGGGATACGCAGTATTTT
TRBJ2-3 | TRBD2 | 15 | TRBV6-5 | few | CASSYSTSGDDTQYF | TGTGCCAGCAGTTACTCGACTAGCGGGGATGATACGCAGTATTTT
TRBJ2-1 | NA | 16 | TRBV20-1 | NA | CSARVPGGSSYNEQFF | TGCAGTGCTAGAGTACCCGGGGGAAGCTCCTACAATGAGCAGTTCTTC
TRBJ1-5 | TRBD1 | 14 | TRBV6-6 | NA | CASSSRGLGQPQHF | TGTGCCAGCAGTTCCAGGGGGCTAGGACAGCCCCAGCATTTT
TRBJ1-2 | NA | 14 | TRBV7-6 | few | CASFRANMNYGYTF | TGTGCCAGCTTCAGGGCAAATATGAACTATGGCTACACCTTC
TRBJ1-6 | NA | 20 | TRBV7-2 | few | CASSLRLGVGPPESNSPLHF | TGTGCCAGCAGCTTACGATTGGGCGTAGGTCCCCCAGAGAGTAATTCACCCCTCCACTTT
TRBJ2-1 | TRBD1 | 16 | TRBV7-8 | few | CASSLVAGTGDNEQFF | TGTGCCAGCAGCTTAGTCGCCGGGACAGGGGACAATGAGCAGTTCTTC
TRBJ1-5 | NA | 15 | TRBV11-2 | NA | CASRERAHSNQPQHF | TGTGCCAGCAGGGAACGGGCTCATAGCAATCAGCCCCAGCATTTT